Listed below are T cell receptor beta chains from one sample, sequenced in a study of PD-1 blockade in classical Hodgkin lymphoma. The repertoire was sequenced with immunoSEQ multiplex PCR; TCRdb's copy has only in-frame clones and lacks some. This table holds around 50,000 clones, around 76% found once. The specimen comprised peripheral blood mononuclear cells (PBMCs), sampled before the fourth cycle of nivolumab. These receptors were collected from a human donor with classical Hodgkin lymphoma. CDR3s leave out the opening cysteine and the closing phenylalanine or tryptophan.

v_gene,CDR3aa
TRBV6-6,ASSWQGVDEQY
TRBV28,ASSLQEWAYGYT
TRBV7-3,ASSLNTPGNSGELF
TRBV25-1,ASSPGPTREQY
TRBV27,ASSLQGPPYEQY
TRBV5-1,ASSFGQAGDEQY
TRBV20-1,SALSGYEQF
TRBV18,ASSTLAGGDNEQF
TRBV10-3,AIKAGTTSYEQY
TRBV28,ASSLSGRGSQETQY
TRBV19,ASSTTLGGLSGNTIY
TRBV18,ASSLIRDNSYEQY
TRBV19,ASSMNKGETQY
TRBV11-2,ASHLIRRAGELF
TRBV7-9,ASSFNNYGYT
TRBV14,ASSQGSYEQY